This is a list of T cell receptor beta chains from one sample in a study of CD8+CD57+ T cells in acquired aplastic anemia. TCRdb reanalysed the reads using MiXCR and keeps one entry per CDR3 protein. The table has hundreds of thousands of distinct CDR3 sequences, about three fifths seen once. The sequencing input was sorted CD4+, CD8+, or CD8+CD57+ T cells (not recorded which) from PBMCs. The origin of the receptors is a human donor with aplastic anemia. The CDR3 runs from the conserved cysteine through the conserved F or W. A D gene is named only where the DNA matches it firmly. Some rows mark clone size as missing; the rest say once, few, many or name a class of expanded clone.

clone_size | d_call | j_call | v_call | cdr3_aa | cdr3_nt
few | NA | TRBJ2-5 | TRBV29-1 | CSVPLDGVETQYF | TGCAGCGTTCCTCTGGATGGAGTAGAGACCCAGTACTTC
NA | TRBD2 | TRBJ2-5 | TRBV11-2 | CASSSGLAGRETQYF | TGTGCCAGCAGCTCCGGACTAGCGGGGCGGGAGACCCAGTACTTC
many | NA | TRBJ2-1 | TRBV5-4 | CASSPDSYNEQFF | TGTGCCAGCAGCCCGGACTCCTACAATGAGCAGTTCTTC
many | NA | TRBJ2-2 | TRBV29-1 | CSVGRPNTGELFF | TGCAGCGTTGGGAGGCCGAACACCGGGGAGCTGTTTTTT
many | NA | TRBJ1-2 | TRBV19 | CASSSPPGVTGYTF | TGTGCCAGTAGTTCCCCGCCGGGGGTTACCGGCTACACCTTC
NA | NA | TRBJ2-2 | TRBV7-9 | CASSLSPEGPNTGELFF | TGTGCCAGCAGCTTATCCCCTGAGGGGCCGAACACCGGGGAGCTGTTTTTT
NA | NA | TRBJ1-4 | TRBV19 | CASAPPGGGEKLFF | TGTGCCAGTGCCCCACCCGGGGGGGGTGAAAAACTGTTTTTT
NA | NA | TRBJ1-1 | TRBV10-1 | CASTLIQGNTEAFF | TGCGCCAGCACGCTAATTCAGGGGAACACTGAAGCTTTCTTT
many | NA | TRBJ1-3 | TRBV12-3/TRBV12-4 | CASSMTGSSGNTIYF | TGTGCCAGCAGTATGACAGGCTCCTCTGGAAACACCATATATTTT
many | TRBD2 | TRBJ2-5 | TRBV12-3/TRBV12-4 | CASSLGGLAGGGETQYF | TGTGCCAGCAGTTTGGGCGGACTAGCGGGAGGCGGGGAGACCCAGTACTTC
once | TRBD1 | TRBJ1-4 | TRBV7-9 | CASSKDRGRKLVF | TGTGCCAGCAGCAAAGACAGGGGGCGGAAACTGGTTTTT
few | TRBD2 | TRBJ2-7 | TRBV20-1 | CSATTSGREYEQYF | TGCAGTGCGACCACTAGCGGGAGAGAGTACGAGCAGTACTTC
NA | NA | TRBJ2-4 | TRBV5-1 | CASRPGSRENIQYF | TGCGCCAGCAGGCCTGGGAGTCGGGAAAACATTCAGTACTTC
NA | NA | TRBJ1-6 | TRBV12-3/TRBV12-4 | CASSSVSRSPLHF | TGTGCCAGCAGTTCGGTCAGTCGGTCTCCCCTCCACTTT
NA | TRBD1 | TRBJ2-1 | TRBV5-4 | CASSLSRGNRYEQFF | TGTGCCAGCAGCTTGTCCAGGGGGAATAGGTATGAGCAGTTCTTC
many | NA | TRBJ1-5 | TRBV10-3 | CAISESIAWQPQHF | TGTGCCATCAGTGAGTCAATCGCATGGCAGCCCCAGCATTTT
NA | TRBD1 | TRBJ2-1 | TRBV7-9 | CASSTGTGMNNEQFF | TGTGCCAGCAGCACCGGGACAGGAATGAACAATGAGCAGTTCTTC
once | TRBD2 | TRBJ2-7 | TRBV5-1 | CASTLAGDIEQYF | TGCGCCAGTACATTAGCGGGAGATATCGAGCAGTACTTC